One and the same sample provided the 22 T cell receptor beta chains below, sequenced in a study of Ad26.COV2.S vaccination and SARS-CoV-2 variants. The treatment: some 20 received Ad26.COV2.S at low or high dose, single or two shots; roughly five received placebo; per-sample allocation not given. Sampling happened 63 days after the first vaccine or placebo injection. Data came from immunoSEQ multiplex PCR; TCRdb stores just in-frame clones and leaves some out. The sample contains approximately 500,000 clones, roughly 85% of which appear only once. Sequenced here: peripheral blood, sampled in a trial of Ad26.COV2.S vaccine versus placebo. Receptors were obtained from a person aged 18 to 65 who received the Ad26.COV2.S COVID-19 vaccine or a placebo.

The chain links TRBV10-1 to TRBJ1-3; D remains unclear. V lost 7 bases and J lost 0, with 7 bases in between. The CDR3 covers 13 residues. Germline V gives CDR1 WNHNN, CDR2 SYGVQD (reference sequence). The CDR3 DNA sequence: TGCGCCAGCACCTGGTTCTCTGGAAACACCATATATTTT. Protein: CASTWFSGNTIYF.

This clone showed up just a few times. The chain is built from TRBV30 and TRBJ1-1; D uncertain. Germline-derived CDR1 and CDR2 are GTSNPN and SVGIG (reference sequence). Trimming removed 4 bases from V and 8 bases from J, with 11 bases in between. This CDR3 is built from 11 residues. CDR3 in DNA: TGTGCCTGGATTGAGGCAGGCGAAGCTTTCTTT. Its protein is CAWIEAGEAFF.

The chain employs TRBV5-1 and TRBJ2-1, with D possibly called TRBD1 or TRBD2 (5 bases each). This CDR3 spans 16 amino acids. CDR1 is SGHRS and CDR2 is YFSETQ in the germline V gene. Trimming removed 2 bases at V and 0 bases at J, with 12 bases between. CDR3 nucleotides: TGCGCCAGCAGCTTTGGGGGACGGAGCTCCTACAATGAGCAGTTCTTC. It translates to CASSFGGRSSYNEQFF.

This clone was seen once. The chain carries TRBV30 and TRBJ1-1; D may be TRBD1 (5 bases). Trimming left V 7 bases short and J 1 base short, with 10 bases between. The CDR3 runs to 12 residues. The germline V gene has CDR1 GTSNPN and CDR2 SVGIG (reference sequence). The CDR3, as DNA: TGTGCCTCCGACAGATCGAACACTGAAGCTTTCTTT. Amino acid sequence: CASDRSNTEAFF.

The chain has TRBV29-1 and TRBJ1-1, with D uncertain. From germline, CDR1 is SQVTM and CDR2 ANQGSEA. The CDR3 has 11 amino acids. Deletions cut 4 bases from V and 4 bases from J, with 7 bases between. The CDR3 sequence is CSVVHGTEAFF. The CDR3 DNA sequence: TGCAGCGTTGTTCATGGCACTGAAGCTTTCTTT.

This clone was detected a few times. CDR3 coding DNA: TGTGCCAGCAGTGAAGAAGCTAACTATGGCTACACCTTC. Its protein is CASSEEANYGYTF. This chain joins TRBV25-1 and TRBJ1-2; D is undetermined. Germline CDR1 MGHDK, CDR2 SYGVNS. V was trimmed by 2 bases and J by 0 bases, leaving 4 bases between them. The CDR3 consists of 13 residues.

A remark on this clone: Other DNA sequences of this sample code for an identical CDR3. The rearrangement links TRBV18 to TRBJ2-2; 11 bases map to TRBD2. Germline V gene sequence: CDR1 KGHSH, CDR2 LQKENI. J was trimmed by 0 bases and V by 3 bases; bases with no gene match: 0. The CDR3 length is 16 residues. The CDR3 DNA sequence: TGTGCCAGCTCACCGACTAGCGGGGCGAACACCGGGGAGCTGTTTTTT. Encoded protein: CASSPTSGANTGELFF.

This clone has just a few counts. The chain employs TRBV19 and TRBJ1-5; tentatively, D is TRBD1 (5 bases). Trimming shortened V by 1 base and J by 5 bases, and 15 bases separated the two germline ends. The CDR3 is made up of 16 amino acids. Germline CDR1 reads LNHDA; CDR2 reads SQIVND (reference sequence). CDR3 coding DNA: TGTGCCAGTAGTATAGTAGCCCGGACAACTTATCAGCCCCAGCATTTT. It encodes CASSIVARTTYQPQHF.

Note on this clone: Other DNA sequences in the sample encode the same CDR3. The gene calls are TRBV5-1 and TRBJ1-1; tentative D call: TRBD1 (5 bases). The germline gives CDR1 SGHRS, CDR2 YFSETQ. The germline V and J ends were trimmed by 4 bases and 1 base, with 11 bases remaining between them. The CDR3 sequence is 14 residues long. CDR3 amino acids: CASSLEQGNTEAFF. CDR3 bases: TGCGCCAGCAGCCTGGAGCAGGGGAACACTGAAGCTTTCTTT.

The V call is TRBV5-1, the J call TRBJ2-7; D not certain. The CDR3 is 14 residues long. V gave up 1 base and J gave up 4 bases, with 12 bases separating them. CDR1 is SGHRS, CDR2 YFSETQ, per germline. This CDR3 reads CASSLSVAQYEQYF. CDR3 sequence (DNA): TGCGCCAGCAGCTTGTCCGTGGCCCAGTACGAGCAGTACTTC.

This clone appeared once. The chain combines TRBV6-1 with TRBJ2-1, with 10 nucleotides matching TRBD1. Germline CDR1 is MNHNS and CDR2 is SASEGT. The J segment lost 7 bases and the V segment lost 5 bases, leaving 8 bases of the junction unmatched. This CDR3 has 15 residues. CDR3 in DNA: TGTGCCAGCAGTCCCCCGGGACAGGGGACGAATGAGCAGTTCTTC. Translation gives CASSPPGQGTNEQFF.

The CDR3 sequence: CASSPPGQGVSSSWNEQFF. As DNA, the CDR3 is TGTGCCAGCTCACCACCGGGACAGGGGGTCTCCTCATCTTGGAATGAGCAGTTCTTC. This chain joins TRBV18 and TRBJ2-1; 11 bases map to TRBD1. The ends lost 0 bases at V and 7 bases at J; junction bases unmatched: 14. This CDR3 has 19 amino acids. In germline, CDR1 is KGHSH, CDR2 LQKENI.

The CDR3 spells CASRQPSSYEQYF. CDR3 sequence (DNA): TGTGCCAGTAGACAGCCGAGCTCCTACGAGCAGTACTTC. The rearrangement links TRBV19 to TRBJ2-7; D unresolved. Trimming took 6 bases from V and 0 from J, leaving 9 bases between them. This CDR3 is 13 amino acids long. Germline-derived CDR1 and CDR2 are LNHDA and SQIVND (reference sequence).

The genes are TRBV14 and TRBJ2-1; no definite D call. Trimming pared 0 bases from V and 7 bases from J, leaving 7 bases between. In germline, CDR1 is SGHDN, CDR2 FVKESK. This CDR3 is built from 13 residues. Written as DNA, the CDR3 is TGTGCCAGCAGCCAAGAAATCACGAATGAGCAGTTCTTC. It encodes CASSQEITNEQFF.

This sequence joins TRBV5-4 and TRBJ2-1; 7 bases agree with TRBD2. Per germline, CDR1 SGHNT and CDR2 YYREEE (reference sequence). The length of the CDR3 is 16 residues. V shed 6 bases and J 6 bases; nucleotides not matched to a gene: 15. This chain's CDR3 is CASTPGGSGSRNEQFF. Here the CDR3 DNA reads TGTGCCAGCACCCCGGGCGGTAGCGGGTCACGCAATGAGCAGTTCTTC.

In DNA form, the CDR3 reads TGCGCCAGCAGCCAAGGGCAAGCCTACGAGCAGTACTTC. This codes for CASSQGQAYEQYF. V and J are TRBV4-3 and TRBJ2-7; D remains unclear. CDR1 LGHNA and CDR2 YSLEER come from the germline V gene. The CDR3 has 13 amino acids. Deletions cut 1 base from V and 2 bases from J, with 6 bases between.

The chain couples TRBV6-1 to TRBJ2-2; tentatively, D is TRBD1 (6 bases). CDR1 and CDR2 (germline): MNHNS, SASEGT. Deletions cut 4 bases from V and 2 bases from J, with 17 bases between. CDR3 size: 17 residues. The CDR3 sequence is CASSGADSKPNTGELFF. The CDR3 DNA reads as TGTGCCAGCAGTGGAGCGGACAGTAAACCTAACACCGGGGAGCTGTTTTTT.

This chain uses TRBV28 with TRBJ1-5; 9 bases match TRBD1. V shed 6 bases and J 1 base; nucleotides not matched to a gene: 7. Germline V gene sequence: CDR1 MDHEN, CDR2 SYDVKM. CDR3 length equals 16 residues. This CDR3 reads CASRITGQGSNQPQHF. CDR3 DNA sequence: TGTGCCAGCAGGATTACGGGACAGGGAAGCAATCAGCCCCAGCATTTT. Variable domain in full (rest from reference TRBV28 and TRBJ1-5): DVKVTQSSRYLVKRTGEKVFLECVQDMDHENMFWYRQDPGLGLRLIYFSYDVKMKEKGDIPEGYSVSREKKERFSLILESASTNQTSMYLCASRITGQGSNQPQHFGDGTRLSIL.

The chain employs TRBV12-3 or TRBV12-4 and TRBJ2-5; the D is unclear. V was cut by 5 bases and J by 4 bases, with 8 bases left in between. The CDR3 is made up of 12 amino acids. The CDR3 region is CASSRTRETQYF. DNA of the CDR3: TGTGCCAGCAGTCGGACCCGAGAGACCCAGTACTTC.

About this clone: This CDR3 is also generated by other DNA sequences in the sample. V and J are TRBV5-4 and TRBJ2-7; a possible D gene is TRBD1 (5 bases). Germline-derived CDR1 and CDR2 are SGHNT and YYREEE (reference sequence). CDR3 length equals 13 residues. V was shortened by 0 bases and J by 3 bases, with 7 bases between the two germline ends. For the CDR3, the DNA is TGTGCCAGCAGCTTGGACAGGAGCTACGAGCAGTACTTC. It is translated as CASSLDRSYEQYF.

This clone came up once. The chain uses TRBV7-2 and TRBJ2-7; TRBD2 agrees at 14 bases. Germline V gives CDR1 SGHTA, CDR2 FQGNSA. The CDR3 runs 15 residues. The V and J ends lost 4 bases and 9 bases, in that order; junction bases with no gene match: 8. As DNA, the CDR3 is TGTGCCAGCAGCTCACATGGGACTAGCGGGAGCCGGCAGTACTTC. This encodes CASSSHGTSGSRQYF. The variable domain in full, with the rest retrieved from reference TRBV7-2 and TRBJ2-7, is GAGVSQSPSNKVTEKGKDVELRCDPISGHTALYWYRQSLGQGLEFLIYFQGNSAPDKSGLPSDRFSAERTGGSVSTLTIQRTQQEDSAVYLCASSSHGTSGSRQYFGPGTRLTVT.

The J gene is TRBJ2-7, the V gene TRBV7-9; 9 nucleotides align to TRBD1. Losses at the gene ends were 5 bases for V and 3 bases for J; bases not matched to a gene: 5. CDR3 size: 14 residues. The germline V gene encodes CDR1 SEHNR and CDR2 FQNEAQ (reference sequence). The CDR3 is CASSKTGGHYEQYF. DNA for the CDR3: TGTGCCAGCAGCAAAACAGGGGGCCACTACGAGCAGTACTTC.